The clone carrying this TCR beta chain was observed many times. Its target is unknown. TCR beta CDR3 regions were amplified from RNA. The TCR CDR3 first-round RT-PCR relied on the HTBI primer set. One entry per CDR3 protein, called by TCRdb with MiXCR from the multiplex PCR reads. Of about 330,000 distinct CDR3 sequences listed, approximately 14% were seen once; the top ten hold around 32%. The data derive from a study of T cells in Graves' hyperthyroidism and ophthalmopathy. General study findings and limits: Ophthalmopathy and stable hyperthyroidism were separated by a 13 V-J model.

The receptor was derived from a woman in her forties with Graves' ophthalmopathy. Sequencing was done on a sample of blood.

CDR3 region: CASGDRGYSGANVLTF. Here the CDR3 DNA reads TGTGCCAGCGGCGACAGGGGTTACTCTGGGGCCAACGTCCTGACTTTC. This rearrangement joins TRBV27 to TRBJ2-6; the match to TRBD1 covers 8 bases. The CDR3 length is 16 residues. Trimming cost V 8 bases and J 0 bases; bases outside gene matches: 6. The germline V gene has CDR1 MNHEY and CDR2 SMNVEV (reference sequence).